This paragraph covers one TCR beta chain sequence. The source of the sample is a study of patients and donors after allogeneic stem cell transplantation. Germline V gives CDR1 MDHEN, CDR2 SYDVKM. The CDR3 sequence is 12 residues long. V was shortened by 6 bases and J by 8 bases, with 13 bases between the two germline ends. TCRdb re-called the RT-PCR reads through MiXCR, storing one row per CDR3 protein. The table lists 150,000 to 250,000 distinct CDR3 sequences, 41% of them singletons. The rearrangement links TRBV28 to TRBJ1-2; unclear D gene. The specimen sequenced was blood, either unsorted or a sorted T cell fraction (not recorded which). This receptor was identified in a human donor who was either an allogeneic HSCT recipient or a stem cell or donor lymphocyte infusion donor (not recorded which). It is not recorded whose cells these are; they may come from a transplant donor. This CDR3 is CASSPLTGGYTF. The CDR3 DNA reads as TGTGCCAGCAGCCCTCTAACGGGAGGCTACACCTTC.